One and the same sample provided the 22 T cell receptor beta chains below, sequenced in a study of cytomegalovirus exposure and HLA in healthy donors. The PCR used 60 Vbeta and 13 Jbeta primers. TCRdb's copy holds only in-frame clones and misses some; the assay was immunoSEQ multiplex PCR. The sample includes 150,000 to 200,000 clones, over 70% of them seen just once. Sequencing input: PBMCs. All receptors come from a young woman in good health and CMV-seropositive.

V gene TRBV19 combines with J gene TRBJ2-7; the D gene is possibly TRBD1 (5 bases). Trimming took off 6 bases at V and 3 bases at J, with 12 bases between the two ends. This CDR3 comprises 13 residues. CDR1 is LNHDA and CDR2 is SQIVND in the germline V gene (reference sequence). CDR3 bases: TGTGCCAGTAGCCCTGGGGCGATCTACGAGCAGTACTTC. The encoded protein is CASSPGAIYEQYF.

The chain is built from TRBV5-1 and TRBJ1-1; D gene ambiguous. CDR1 and CDR2 from the germline V gene are SGHRS and YFSETQ. Between the trimmed V and J ends, which lost 6 bases and 5 bases, there was a span of 14 bases. The CDR3 runs 13 residues. The chain's CDR3 is CASNRVGSTEAFF. The CDR3 DNA is TGCGCCAGCAATAGGGTCGGGAGTACTGAAGCTTTCTTT. Combining the CDR3 with reference TRBV5-1 and TRBJ1-1 gives the whole variable domain KAGVTQTPRYLIKTRGQQVTLSCSPISGHRSVSWYQQTPGQGLQFLFEYFSETQRNKGNFPGRFSGRQFSNSRSEMNVSTLELGDSALYLCASNRVGSTEAFFGQGTRLTVV.

CDR3 nucleotide sequence: TGTGCCACCAGCCCGAGACTTGGAGCCGGGGAGCTGTTTTTT. The encoded protein is CATSPRLGAGELFF. The chain joins TRBV15 to TRBJ2-2; no firm D call. V was cut by 5 bases and J by 6 bases, with 13 bases left in between. Germline V lookup: CDR1 LNHNV, CDR2 YYDKDF (reference sequence). The CDR3 runs to 14 residues.

The chain uses TRBV9 and TRBJ2-3, with 7 bases identical to TRBD2. This CDR3 spans 16 amino acids. Losses at the gene ends were 0 bases for V and 2 bases for J; bases not matched to a gene: 6. CDR1 and CDR2 (germline): SGDLS, YYNGEE. CDR3 amino acids: CASSVAGGSPTDTQYF. CDR3 nucleotide sequence: TGTGCCAGCAGCGTAGCGGGGGGTTCCCCCACAGATACGCAGTATTTT.

This clone was counted a single time. CDR3 sequence: CASSPSGTDPYGYTF. The CDR3 nucleotides are TGTGCCAGCAGCCCCTCCGGGACAGATCCCTATGGCTACACCTTC. This sequence joins TRBV4-2 and TRBJ1-2; 7 positions agree with TRBD1. Trimming at V came to 4 bases and at J to 4 bases, leaving 9 bases not matched to a gene. CDR3 length: 15 amino acids. The germline V gene encodes CDR1 LGHNA and CDR2 YNFKEQ.

The gene calls are TRBV9 and TRBJ2-3; 7 bases are a match to TRBD2. CDR3 length equals 17 residues. Germline V CDR1 and CDR2: SGDLS, YYNGEE. V lost 0 bases, J lost 2 bases, and 9 bases stayed unmatched. The CDR3 DNA is TGTGCCAGCAGCGTAGACCCAGCGGGGTCCTCCACAGATACGCAGTATTTT. This codes for CASSVDPAGSSTDTQYF. The complete variable domain, with remaining parts taken from reference TRBV9 and TRBJ2-3, reads DSGVTQTPKHLITATGQRVTLRCSPRSGDLSVYWYQQSLDQGLQFLIQYYNGEERAKGNILERFSAQQFPDLHSELNLSSLELGDSALYFCASSVDPAGSSTDTQYFGPGTRLTVL.

The chain employs TRBV2 and TRBJ1-4; D may be TRBD1 (5 bases). From germline, CDR1 is SNHLY and CDR2 FYNNEI. The CDR3 sequence is 15 residues long. Trimming pared 5 bases from V and 3 bases from J, leaving 13 bases between. For the CDR3, the DNA is TGTGCCAGCAGTCCTCAGGGCCCGGCTAATGAAAAACTGTTTTTT. It translates to CASSPQGPANEKLFF.

J is TRBJ1-2 and V is TRBV30, with TRBD1 matching 7 bases. The trim removed 4 bases at V and 6 bases at J, leaving 14 bases unmatched. The CDR3 has 15 residues. Germline V CDR1 and CDR2: GTSNPN, SVGIG (reference sequence). The CDR3 bases are TGTGCCTGGAACCCTCTCACAGGGGCAGGGAATGGCTACACCTTC. Translating gives CAWNPLTGAGNGYTF.

This chain links TRBV14 with TRBJ1-6, with a possible D match to TRBD1 (6 bases). With 5 bases removed from V and 9 bases from J, the gap between germline ends came to 14 bases. The CDR3 totals 14 residues. Germline CDR1 reads SGHDN; CDR2 reads FVKESK. The CDR3, as DNA: TGTGCCAGCAGCTCCCGCAGGGGCGGTTCACCCCTCCACTTT. Its translation: CASSSRRGGSPLHF.

The rearrangement links TRBV7-6 to TRBJ2-5, with 9 bases fitting TRBD1. Germline values: CDR1 SGHVS, CDR2 FNYEAQ. Unmatched junction bases numbered 7, after V lost 4 bases and J lost 4 bases. The CDR3 extends over 15 amino acids. The CDR3 DNA follows: TGTGCCAGCAGCTACCAAACAGGGGGCCTAGAGACCCAGTACTTC. Translation gives CASSYQTGGLETQYF. The variable domain in full, completed from reference TRBV7-6 and TRBJ2-5, reads GAGVSQSPRYKVTKRGQDVALRCDPISGHVSLYWYRQALGQGPEFLTYFNYEAQQDKSGLPNDRFSAERPEGSISTLTIQRTEQRDSAMYRCASSYQTGGLETQYFGPGTRLLVL.

The chain employs TRBV27 and TRBJ1-1; the D is unclear. The V gene lost 2 bases and the J gene lost 0 bases, with 16 bases spanning the gap. The V gene's germline CDR1 is MNHEY and CDR2 SMNVEV (reference sequence). This CDR3 is 17 amino acids long. DNA of the CDR3: TGTGCCAGCAGTTTAATCGTGGGGAGGCGGATGAACACTGAAGCTTTCTTT. The encoded protein is CASSLIVGRRMNTEAFF.

Only one count was recorded for this clone. The chain combines TRBV2 with TRBJ2-7; TRBD1 agrees at 7 bases. The ends lost 8 bases at V and 6 bases at J; junction bases unmatched: 10. CDR3 length: 13 amino acids. Germline V CDR1 and CDR2: SNHLY, FYNNEI. The CDR3 nucleotides are TGTGCCAGCGTCGACAGGGTGTCGATCGAGCAGTACTTC. Translation gives CASVDRVSIEQYF.

This rearrangement joins TRBV27 to TRBJ1-4; D is uncertain. V was clipped by 2 bases and J by 2 bases, with 12 bases between them. This CDR3 contains 16 residues. Germline lookup yields CDR1 MNHEY and CDR2 SMNVEV (reference sequence). This chain's CDR3 is CASSLEGGHTNEKLFF. The CDR3 DNA is TGTGCCAGCAGTTTAGAGGGTGGTCATACTAATGAAAAACTGTTTTTT.

This clone appeared a single time. The J gene is TRBJ2-3, the V gene TRBV2, with 9 bases matching TRBD1. V shed 4 bases, J shed 4 bases, and the junction held 6 bases outside the gene matches. This CDR3 has 15 residues. The germline gives CDR1 SNHLY, CDR2 FYNNEI. CDR3 loop: CASSVRTGESDTQYF. As DNA, the CDR3 is TGTGCCAGCAGTGTACGGACAGGGGAATCAGATACGCAGTATTTT.

The chain couples TRBV19 to TRBJ1-5, with D perhaps TRBD1 (6 bases). Germline loops: CDR1 LNHDA, CDR2 SQIVND (reference sequence). This CDR3 has 18 residues. Trimming took 4 bases from V and 0 from J, leaving 19 bases between them. CDR3 region: CASSTSKIQGYSNQPQHF. Written as DNA, the CDR3 is TGTGCCAGTAGTACAAGCAAAATACAGGGTTATAGCAATCAGCCCCAGCATTTT. The complete variable domain, with remaining parts taken from reference TRBV19 and TRBJ1-5, reads DGGITQSPKYLFRKEGQNVTLSCEQNLNHDAMYWYRQDPGQGLRLIYYSQIVNDFQKGDIAEGYSVSREKKESFPLTVTSAQKNPTAFYLCASSTSKIQGYSNQPQHFGDGTRLSIL.

The V gene is TRBV5-1, the J gene TRBJ1-3; D is undetermined. Germline V gene lookup returns CDR1 SGHRS and CDR2 YFSETQ. The CDR3 runs 17 residues. The V and J ends lost 5 bases and 3 bases respectively, with 21 bases between them. The CDR3 region has the DNA TGCGCCAGCAGTCGTGACGGACTCGAAGTGCTTGGAAACACCATATATTTT. It yields the protein CASSRDGLEVLGNTIYF.

The J gene is TRBJ2-5, the V gene TRBV23-1; TRBD1 matches 7 bases. TRBV23-1 is an ORF for which the function is uncertain. V was pared by 4 bases and J by 4 bases, with 6 bases of the junction left unmatched. This CDR3 contains 14 residues. CDR3 bases: TGCGCCAGCAGTCCCCTAAACAGGGGAGAGACCCAGTACTTC. Translating gives CASSPLNRGETQYF.

In DNA form, the CDR3 reads TGTGCCTGGAGTAGCAGGACACTGGGGGAAAAACTGTTTTTT. Its protein product is CAWSSRTLGEKLFF. The rearrangement joins TRBV30 to TRBJ1-4; TRBD1 might be the D (5 bases). V gave up 2 bases and J gave up 8 bases, with 15 bases separating them. This CDR3 has 14 amino acids. Germline V gene lookup returns CDR1 GTSNPN and CDR2 SVGIG (reference sequence).

V gene TRBV2 combines with J gene TRBJ1-4; D may be TRBD1 (6 bases). The CDR3 has 16 amino acids. V lost 3 bases, J lost 5 bases, and 16 bases lay in between. Germline CDR1 is SNHLY and CDR2 is FYNNEI. CDR3 DNA sequence: TGTGCCAGCAGTGATCTCGGGGGGCGCGGGAATGAAAAACTGTTTTTT. Its protein is CASSDLGGRGNEKLFF.

The chain recombines TRBV7-2 with TRBJ2-1; possible D gene TRBD2, 6 bases. Deletions cut 1 base from V and 2 bases from J, with 12 bases between. Per the germline V gene, CDR1 is SGHTA and CDR2 is FQGNSA. This CDR3 is 16 amino acids long. CDR3 DNA: TGTGCCAGCAGCTTAGTAGCGGTGAAAACCTACAATGAGCAGTTCTTC. This codes for CASSLVAVKTYNEQFF.

The V gene is TRBV10-2, the J gene TRBJ1-2; TRBD1 agrees at 8 bases. The V and J ends lost 7 bases and 1 base, in that order; junction bases with no gene match: 14. The CDR3 is made up of 17 amino acids. Germline V gives CDR1 WSHSY, CDR2 SAAADI. In nucleotides, the CDR3 is TGCGCCAGCAAATACCGGCAGGGGGCAAAGGATAACTATGGCTACACCTTC. This translates into CASKYRQGAKDNYGYTF.

V usage is TRBV6-4 and J usage is TRBJ2-7; the match to TRBD2 covers 10 bases. This CDR3 spans 13 amino acids. Trimming removed 8 bases from V and 7 bases from J; junction bases left unmatched: 8. CDR1 and CDR2 from the germline V gene are MRHNA and SNTAGT. CDR3 amino acids: CASAQLAGTEQYF. CDR3 nucleotides: TGTGCCAGCGCCCAACTAGCGGGGACAGAGCAGTACTTC.